The clone carrying this TCR beta chain was picked up many times. Its antigen is undetermined. This sample is drawn from a study of T cells in Graves' hyperthyroidism and ophthalmopathy. Broader study findings: A 13 V-J model separated ophthalmopathy from stable hyperthyroidism.

Regions amplified from RNA transcripts were the TCR beta CDR3 regions. HTBI primers were the set used in a first-round RT-PCR of the TCR CDR3. TCRdb redid the calling of the multiplex PCR reads with MiXCR, one entry per CDR3 protein. This table has approximately 560,000 distinct CDR3 sequences, 15% to 18% appearing once. Looked up from germline, CDR1 is SGHAT and CDR2 is FQNNGV. This CDR3 has 15 amino acids. The trim removed 5 bases at V and 3 bases at J, leaving 8 bases unmatched. This clonotype was sampled from a woman aged 25-40 years with Graves' hyperthyroidism. This chain joins TRBV11-2 and TRBJ2-7; 9 nucleotides agree with TRBD2. Sequences were obtained from blood. The CDR3 here is CASSPQSGRNYEQYF. The CDR3 nucleotides read TGTGCCAGCAGCCCCCAGAGCGGGAGGAACTACGAGCAGTACTTC.